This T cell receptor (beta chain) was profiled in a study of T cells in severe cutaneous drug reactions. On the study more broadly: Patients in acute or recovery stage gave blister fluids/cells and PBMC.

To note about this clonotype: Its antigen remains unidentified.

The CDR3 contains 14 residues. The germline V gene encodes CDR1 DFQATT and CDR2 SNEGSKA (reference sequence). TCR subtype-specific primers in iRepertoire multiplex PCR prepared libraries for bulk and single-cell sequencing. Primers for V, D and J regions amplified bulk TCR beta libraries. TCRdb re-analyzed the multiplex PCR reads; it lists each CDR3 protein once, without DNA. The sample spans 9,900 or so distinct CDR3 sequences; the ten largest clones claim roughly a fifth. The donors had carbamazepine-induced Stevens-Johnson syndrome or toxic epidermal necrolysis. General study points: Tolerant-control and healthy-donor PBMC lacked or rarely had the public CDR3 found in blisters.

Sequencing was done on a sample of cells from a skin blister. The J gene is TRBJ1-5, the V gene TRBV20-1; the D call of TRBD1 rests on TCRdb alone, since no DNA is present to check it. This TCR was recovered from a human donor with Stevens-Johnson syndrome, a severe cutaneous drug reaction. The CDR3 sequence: CSASGGGEYQPQHF.